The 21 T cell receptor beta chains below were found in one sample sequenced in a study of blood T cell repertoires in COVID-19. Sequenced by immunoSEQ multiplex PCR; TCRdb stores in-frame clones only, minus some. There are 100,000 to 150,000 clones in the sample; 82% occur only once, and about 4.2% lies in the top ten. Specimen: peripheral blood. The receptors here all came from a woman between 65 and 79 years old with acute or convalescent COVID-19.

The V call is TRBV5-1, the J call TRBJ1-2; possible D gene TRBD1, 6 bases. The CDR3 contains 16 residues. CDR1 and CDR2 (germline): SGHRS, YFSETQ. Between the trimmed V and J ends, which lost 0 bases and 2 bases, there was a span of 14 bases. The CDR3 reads CASSLAPRTENYGYTF. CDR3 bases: TGCGCCAGCAGCTTGGCCCCTCGGACAGAGAACTATGGCTACACCTTC. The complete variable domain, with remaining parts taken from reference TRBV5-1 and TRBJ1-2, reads KAGVTQTPRYLIKTRGQQVTLSCSPISGHRSVSWYQQTPGQGLQFLFEYFSETQRNKGNFPGRFSGRQFSNSRSEMNVSTLELGDSALYLCASSLAPRTENYGYTFGSGTRLTVV.

The chain's CDR3 is CASSGTSGGIQYF. The CDR3 DNA is TGTGCCAGTAGTGGCACTAGCGGGGGGATCCAGTACTTC. The V gene is TRBV19, the J gene TRBJ2-5, with 12 bases aligning to TRBD2. Germline CDR1 and CDR2: LNHDA and SQIVND (reference sequence). The length of the CDR3 is 13 residues. V was pared by 5 bases and J by 10 bases, with 5 bases of the junction left unmatched.

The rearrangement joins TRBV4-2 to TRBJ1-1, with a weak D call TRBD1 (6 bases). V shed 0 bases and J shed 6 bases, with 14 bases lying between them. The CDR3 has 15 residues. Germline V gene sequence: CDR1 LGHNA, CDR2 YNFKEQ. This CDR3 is CASSQETGGYPEAFF. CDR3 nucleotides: TGTGCCAGCAGCCAAGAGACAGGAGGCTACCCTGAAGCTTTCTTT.

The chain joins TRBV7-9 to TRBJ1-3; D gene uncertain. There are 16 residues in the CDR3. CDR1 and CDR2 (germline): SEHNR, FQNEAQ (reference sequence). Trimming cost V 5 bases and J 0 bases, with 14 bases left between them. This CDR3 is CASSPQQRISGNTIYF. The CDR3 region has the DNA TGTGCCAGCAGCCCCCAACAGCGGATCTCTGGAAACACCATATATTTT.

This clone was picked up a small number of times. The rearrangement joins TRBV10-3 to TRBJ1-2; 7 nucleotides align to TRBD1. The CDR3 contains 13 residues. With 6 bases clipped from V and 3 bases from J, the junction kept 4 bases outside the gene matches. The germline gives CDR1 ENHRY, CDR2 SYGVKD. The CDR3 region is CAIRTGTDYGYTF. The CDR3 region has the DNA TGTGCCATCAGGACCGGGACAGACTATGGCTACACCTTC.

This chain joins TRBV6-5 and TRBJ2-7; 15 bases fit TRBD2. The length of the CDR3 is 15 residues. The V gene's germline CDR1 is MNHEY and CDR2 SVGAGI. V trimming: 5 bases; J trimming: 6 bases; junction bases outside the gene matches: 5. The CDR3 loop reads CASSPGLAGGTEQYV. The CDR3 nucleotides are TGTGCCAGCAGTCCGGGACTAGCGGGGGGTACCGAGCAGTACGTC.

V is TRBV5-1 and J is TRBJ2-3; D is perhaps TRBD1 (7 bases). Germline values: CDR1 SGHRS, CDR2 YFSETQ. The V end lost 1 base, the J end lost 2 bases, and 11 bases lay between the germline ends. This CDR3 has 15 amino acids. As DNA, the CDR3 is TGCGCCAGCAGCTTGCCAGGGGGACTCACAGATACGCAGTATTTT. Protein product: CASSLPGGLTDTQYF. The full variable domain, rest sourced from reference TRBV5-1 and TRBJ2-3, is KAGVTQTPRYLIKTRGQQVTLSCSPISGHRSVSWYQQTPGQGLQFLFEYFSETQRNKGNFPGRFSGRQFSNSRSEMNVSTLELGDSALYLCASSLPGGLTDTQYFGPGTRLTVL.

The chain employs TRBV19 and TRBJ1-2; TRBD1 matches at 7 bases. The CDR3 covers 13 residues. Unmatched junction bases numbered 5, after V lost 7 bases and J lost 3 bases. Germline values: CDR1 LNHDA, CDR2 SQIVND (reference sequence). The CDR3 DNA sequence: TGTGCCAGTAAGAGGGGGCCGGACTATGGCTACACCTTC. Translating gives CASKRGPDYGYTF.

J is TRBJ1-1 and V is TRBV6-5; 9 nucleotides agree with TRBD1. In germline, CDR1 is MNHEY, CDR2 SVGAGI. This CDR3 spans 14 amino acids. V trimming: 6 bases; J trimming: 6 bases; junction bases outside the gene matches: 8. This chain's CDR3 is CASRHGQGRSEAFF. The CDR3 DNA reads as TGTGCCAGCAGACATGGACAGGGGCGCTCTGAAGCTTTCTTT.

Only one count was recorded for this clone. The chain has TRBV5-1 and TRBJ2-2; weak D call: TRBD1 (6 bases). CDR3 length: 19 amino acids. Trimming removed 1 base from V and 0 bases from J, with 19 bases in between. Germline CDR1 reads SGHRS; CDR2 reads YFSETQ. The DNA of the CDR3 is TGCGCCAGCAGCTTGACAGGGTCTATGACCGACACGAACACCGGGGAGCTGTTTTTT. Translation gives CASSLTGSMTDTNTGELFF.

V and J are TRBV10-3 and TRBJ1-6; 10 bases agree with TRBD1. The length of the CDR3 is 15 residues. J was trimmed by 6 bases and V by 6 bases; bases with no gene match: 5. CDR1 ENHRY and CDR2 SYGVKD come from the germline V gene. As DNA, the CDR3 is TGTGCCATCAGCACCGGGGACAGGGGTAATTCACCCCTCCACTTT. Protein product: CAISTGDRGNSPLHF.

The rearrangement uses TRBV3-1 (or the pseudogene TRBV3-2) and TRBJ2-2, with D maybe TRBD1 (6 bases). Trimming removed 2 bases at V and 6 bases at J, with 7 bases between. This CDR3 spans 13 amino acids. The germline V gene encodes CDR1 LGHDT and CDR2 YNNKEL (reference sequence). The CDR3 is CASSQNRAGELFF. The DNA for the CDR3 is TGTGCCAGCAGCCAAAACAGGGCCGGGGAGCTGTTTTTT.

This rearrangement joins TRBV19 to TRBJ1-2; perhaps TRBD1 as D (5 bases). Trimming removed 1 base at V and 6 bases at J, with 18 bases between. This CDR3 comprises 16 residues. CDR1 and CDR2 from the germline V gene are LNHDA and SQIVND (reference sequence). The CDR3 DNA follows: TGTGCCAGTAGTATAGGAACTGTAGCAGGGAATAATGGCTACACCTTC. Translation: CASSIGTVAGNNGYTF.

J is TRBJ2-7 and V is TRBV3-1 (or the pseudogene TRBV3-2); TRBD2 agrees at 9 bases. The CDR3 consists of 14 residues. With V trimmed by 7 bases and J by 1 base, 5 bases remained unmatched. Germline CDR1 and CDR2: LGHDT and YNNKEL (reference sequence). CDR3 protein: CASTSGGFSYEQYF. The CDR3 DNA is TGTGCCAGCACCAGCGGGGGGTTTTCCTACGAGCAGTACTTC.

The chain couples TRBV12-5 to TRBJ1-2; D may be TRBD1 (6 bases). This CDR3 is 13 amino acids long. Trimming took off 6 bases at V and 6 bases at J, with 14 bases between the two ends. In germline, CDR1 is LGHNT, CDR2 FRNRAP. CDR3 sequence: CASGPDRENGYTF. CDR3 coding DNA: TGTGCTAGTGGCCCGGACAGAGAAAATGGCTACACCTTC.

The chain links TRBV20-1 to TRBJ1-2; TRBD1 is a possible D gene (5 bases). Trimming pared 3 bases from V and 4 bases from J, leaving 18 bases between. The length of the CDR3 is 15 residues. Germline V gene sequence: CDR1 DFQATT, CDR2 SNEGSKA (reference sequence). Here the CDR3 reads CSASNQGGAGYGYTF. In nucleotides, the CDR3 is TGCAGTGCTAGTAATCAGGGAGGGGCAGGCTATGGCTACACCTTC.

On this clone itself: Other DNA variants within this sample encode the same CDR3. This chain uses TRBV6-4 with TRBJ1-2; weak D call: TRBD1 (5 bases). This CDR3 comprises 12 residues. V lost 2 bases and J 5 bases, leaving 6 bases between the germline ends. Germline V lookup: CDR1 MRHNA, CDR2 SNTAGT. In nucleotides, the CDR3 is TGTGCCAGCAGTGACAGGGGTTATGGCTACACCTTC. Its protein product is CASSDRGYGYTF.

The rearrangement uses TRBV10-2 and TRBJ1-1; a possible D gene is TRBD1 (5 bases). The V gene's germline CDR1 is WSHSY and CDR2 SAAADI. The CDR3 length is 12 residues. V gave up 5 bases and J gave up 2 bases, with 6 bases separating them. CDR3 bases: TGCGCCAGCAGTCAGGGTAACACTGAAGCTTTCTTT. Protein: CASSQGNTEAFF.

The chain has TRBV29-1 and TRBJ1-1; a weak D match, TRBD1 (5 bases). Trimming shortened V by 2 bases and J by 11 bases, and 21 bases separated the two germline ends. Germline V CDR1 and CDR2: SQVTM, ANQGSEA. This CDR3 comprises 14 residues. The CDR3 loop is CSVELSVGGTEAFF. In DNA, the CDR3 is TGCAGCGTTGAATTGTCGGTAGGAGGGACCGAGGCTTTCTTT.

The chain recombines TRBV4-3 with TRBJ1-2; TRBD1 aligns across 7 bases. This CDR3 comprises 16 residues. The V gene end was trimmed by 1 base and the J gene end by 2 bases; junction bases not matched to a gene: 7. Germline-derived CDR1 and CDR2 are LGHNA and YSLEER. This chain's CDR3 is CASSQGSGDRNYGYTF. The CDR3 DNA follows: TGCGCCAGCAGCCAAGGGTCCGGGGACAGAAACTATGGCTACACCTTC.

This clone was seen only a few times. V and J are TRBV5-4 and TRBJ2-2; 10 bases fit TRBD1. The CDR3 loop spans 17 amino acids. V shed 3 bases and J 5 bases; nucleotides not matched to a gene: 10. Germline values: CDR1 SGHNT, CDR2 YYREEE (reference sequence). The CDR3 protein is CASSSFAGTGVTGELFF. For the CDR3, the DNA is TGTGCCAGCAGCTCCTTTGCCGGGACAGGGGTAACCGGGGAGCTGTTTTTT.